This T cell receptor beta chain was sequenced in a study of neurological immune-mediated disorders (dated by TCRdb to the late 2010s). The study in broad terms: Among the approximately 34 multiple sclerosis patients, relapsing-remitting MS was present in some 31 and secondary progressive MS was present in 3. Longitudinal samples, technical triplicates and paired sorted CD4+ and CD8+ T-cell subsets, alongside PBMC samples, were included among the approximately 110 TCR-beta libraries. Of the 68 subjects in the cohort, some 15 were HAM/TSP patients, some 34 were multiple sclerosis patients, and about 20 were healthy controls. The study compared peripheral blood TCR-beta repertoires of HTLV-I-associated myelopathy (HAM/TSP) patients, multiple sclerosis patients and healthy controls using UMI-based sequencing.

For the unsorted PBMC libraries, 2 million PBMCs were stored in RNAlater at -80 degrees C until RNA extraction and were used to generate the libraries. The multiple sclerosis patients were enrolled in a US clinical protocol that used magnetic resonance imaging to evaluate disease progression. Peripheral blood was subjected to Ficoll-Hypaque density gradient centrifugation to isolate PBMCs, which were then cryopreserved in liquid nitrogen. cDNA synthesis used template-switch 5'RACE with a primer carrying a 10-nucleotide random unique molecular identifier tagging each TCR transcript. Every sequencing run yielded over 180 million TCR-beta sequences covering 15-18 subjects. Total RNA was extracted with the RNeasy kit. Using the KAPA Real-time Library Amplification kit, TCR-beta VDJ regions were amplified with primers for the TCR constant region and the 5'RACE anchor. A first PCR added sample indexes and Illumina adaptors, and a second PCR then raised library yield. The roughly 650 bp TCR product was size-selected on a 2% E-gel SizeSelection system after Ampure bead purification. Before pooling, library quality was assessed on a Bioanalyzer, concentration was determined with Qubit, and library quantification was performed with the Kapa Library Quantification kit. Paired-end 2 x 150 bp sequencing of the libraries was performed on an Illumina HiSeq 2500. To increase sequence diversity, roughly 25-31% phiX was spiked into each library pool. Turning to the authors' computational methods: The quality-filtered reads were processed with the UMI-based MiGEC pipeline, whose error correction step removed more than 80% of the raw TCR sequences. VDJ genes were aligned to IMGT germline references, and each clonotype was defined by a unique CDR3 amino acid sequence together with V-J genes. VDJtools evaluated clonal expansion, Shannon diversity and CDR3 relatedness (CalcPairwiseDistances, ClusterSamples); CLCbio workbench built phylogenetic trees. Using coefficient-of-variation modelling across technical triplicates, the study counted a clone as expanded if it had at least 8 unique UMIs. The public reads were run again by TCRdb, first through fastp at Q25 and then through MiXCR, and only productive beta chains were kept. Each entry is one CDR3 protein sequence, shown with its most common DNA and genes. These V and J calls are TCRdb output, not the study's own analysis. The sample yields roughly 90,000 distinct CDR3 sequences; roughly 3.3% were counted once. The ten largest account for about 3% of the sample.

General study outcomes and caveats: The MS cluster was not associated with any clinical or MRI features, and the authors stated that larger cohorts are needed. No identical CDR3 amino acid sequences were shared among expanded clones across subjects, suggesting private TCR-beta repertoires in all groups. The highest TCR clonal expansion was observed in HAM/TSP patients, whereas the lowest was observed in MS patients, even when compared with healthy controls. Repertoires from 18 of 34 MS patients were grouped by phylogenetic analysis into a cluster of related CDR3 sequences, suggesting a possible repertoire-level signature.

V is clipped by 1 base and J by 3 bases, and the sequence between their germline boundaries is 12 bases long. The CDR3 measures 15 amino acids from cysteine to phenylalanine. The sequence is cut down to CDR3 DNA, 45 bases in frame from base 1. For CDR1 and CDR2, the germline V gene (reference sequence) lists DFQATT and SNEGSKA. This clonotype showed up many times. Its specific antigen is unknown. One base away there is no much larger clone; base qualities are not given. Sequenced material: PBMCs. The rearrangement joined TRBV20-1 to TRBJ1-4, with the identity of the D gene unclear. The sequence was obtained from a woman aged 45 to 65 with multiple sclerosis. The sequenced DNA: TGCAGTGCTAGAGGGGCGGCAGCGGCTAATGAAAAACTGTTTTTT. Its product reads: CSARGAAAANEKLFF.